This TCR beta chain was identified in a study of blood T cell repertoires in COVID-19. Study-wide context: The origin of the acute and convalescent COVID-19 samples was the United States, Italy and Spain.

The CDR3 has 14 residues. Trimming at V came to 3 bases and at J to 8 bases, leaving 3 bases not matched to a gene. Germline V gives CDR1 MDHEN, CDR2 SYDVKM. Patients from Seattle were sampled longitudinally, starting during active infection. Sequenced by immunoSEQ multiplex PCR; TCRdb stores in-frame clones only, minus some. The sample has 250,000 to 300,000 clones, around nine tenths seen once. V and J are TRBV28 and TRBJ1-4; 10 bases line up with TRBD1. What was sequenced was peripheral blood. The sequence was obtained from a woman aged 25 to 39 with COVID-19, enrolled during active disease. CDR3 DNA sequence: TGTGCCAGCAGTTTGGGACAGGGGAGCGAAAAACTGTTTTTT. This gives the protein CASSLGQGSEKLFF. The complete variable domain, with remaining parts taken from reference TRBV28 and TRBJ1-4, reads DVKVTQSSRYLVKRTGEKVFLECVQDMDHENMFWYRQDPGLGLRLIYFSYDVKMKEKGDIPEGYSVSREKKERFSLILESASTNQTSMYLCASSLGQGSEKLFFGSGTQLSVL.